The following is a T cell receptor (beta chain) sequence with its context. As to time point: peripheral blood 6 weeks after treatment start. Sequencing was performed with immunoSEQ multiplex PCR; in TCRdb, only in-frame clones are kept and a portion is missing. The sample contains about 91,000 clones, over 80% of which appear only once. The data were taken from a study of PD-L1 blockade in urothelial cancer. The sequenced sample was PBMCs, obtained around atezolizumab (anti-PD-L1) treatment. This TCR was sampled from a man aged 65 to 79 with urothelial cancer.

CDR3 bases: TGCGCCAGCAGCTTGACAGGGATTGGAAACACCATATATTTT. Translating gives CASSLTGIGNTIYF. J is TRBJ1-3 and V is TRBV5-1; D possibly corresponds to TRBD1 (6 bases). The CDR3 runs 14 residues. Trimming left V 1 base short and J 3 bases short, with 8 bases between. Germline CDR1 reads SGHRS; CDR2 reads YFSETQ.